The 21 T cell receptor beta chains below come from one sample, sequenced in a study of response to subunit inactivated influenza vaccine. TCRdb reprocessed the RT-PCR reads with MiXCR, giving one entry per CDR3 protein. Of more than 500,000 distinct CDR3 sequences in the sample, 10% to 12% were seen once. This same sample was also taken into another study, of T cells expressing NK-cell markers. That paper notes: Production of TCR beta cDNA relied on 5'RACE template switching with UMIs.

The material was PBMCs from blood, obtained on the day of vaccination. The receptors originated from a man aged 50 or older who received an inactivated influenza vaccine.

This clonotype was counted ten times or more. This chain connects TRBV20-1 to TRBJ2-3; D possibly corresponds to TRBD2 (5 bases). Germline loops: CDR1 DFQATT, CDR2 SNEGSKA (reference sequence). The CDR3 is 14 residues long. Trimming stripped 1 base from V and 0 bases from J, with 8 bases between. CDR3 amino acids: CSARVRGSTDTQYF. The CDR3 nucleotides read TGCAGTGCTAGAGTTCGGGGTAGCACAGATACGCAGTATTTT.

This clonotype showed up just a few times. This chain joins TRBV28 and TRBJ2-1; 8 bases align to TRBD2. The CDR3 is made up of 20 amino acids. Germline V gene lookup returns CDR1 MDHEN and CDR2 SYDVKM. The junction had 16 bases not matched to a gene; V was cut back by 1 base and J by 2 bases. For the CDR3, the DNA is TGTGCCAGCAGTTTATTCCCCCCAGCCTCAGCGGGAGCCACCTACAATGAGCAGTTCTTC. The encoded protein is CASSLFPPASAGATYNEQFF.

This clonotype was counted at least ten times. This chain joins TRBV29-1 and TRBJ2-1; 9 bases are a match to TRBD2. Losses at the gene ends were 7 bases for V and 6 bases for J; bases not matched to a gene: 4. Germline CDR1 and CDR2: SQVTM and ANQGSEA. The CDR3 length is 12 residues. CDR3 sequence (DNA): TGCAGCGCTGGGACTAGCTTCAATGAGCAGTTCTTC. Residues: CSAGTSFNEQFF.

The gene calls are TRBV12-3 or TRBV12-4 and TRBJ2-1, with TRBD2 matching 7 bases. Trimming took 1 base from V and 2 from J; bases not matched to a gene: 2. This CDR3 has 15 amino acids. CDR3 sequence reads: CASSLGEGPYNEQFF. The CDR3 DNA sequence: TGTGCCAGCAGTTTAGGGGAGGGACCCTACAATGAGCAGTTCTTC.

The chain employs TRBV27 and TRBJ2-1; 11 nucleotides match TRBD2. The J segment lost 4 bases and the V segment lost 7 bases, leaving 9 bases of the junction unmatched. Germline CDR1 reads MNHEY; CDR2 reads SMNVEV (reference sequence). The CDR3 covers 16 residues. Here the CDR3 DNA reads TGTGCCAGCACCCGGACTAGCGGGCCCTTTTACAATGAGCAGTTCTTC. This sequence encodes CASTRTSGPFYNEQFF.

This clonotype was recorded many times. This chain joins TRBV6-2 or TRBV6-3 and TRBJ2-1; TRBD2 might be the D (6 bases). V lost 2 bases and J 8 bases, leaving 16 bases between the germline ends. Looked up from germline, CDR1 is MNHEY and CDR2 is SVGEGT. The CDR3 covers 15 residues. The chain's CDR3 is CASSYRGLNSYEQFF. The CDR3 nucleotides read TGTGCCAGCAGTTACAGGGGACTCAATTCTTATGAGCAGTTCTTC.

This clonotype has ten or more counts. V is TRBV9 and J is TRBJ2-5; no firm D call. Between the trimmed V and J ends, which lost 0 bases and 1 base, there was a span of 10 bases. The CDR3 has 15 residues. Germline CDR1 and CDR2: SGDLS and YYNGEE. CDR3 in amino acids: CASSVGVRVQETQYF. The CDR3 DNA is TGTGCCAGCAGCGTAGGTGTCCGAGTCCAAGAGACCCAGTACTTC.

Only a few counts were recorded for this clonotype. The rearrangement links TRBV6-1 to TRBJ1-1; no definite D call. V gave up 7 bases and J gave up 5 bases, with 17 bases separating them. There are 14 residues in the CDR3. The germline CDR1 and CDR2 sequences are MNHNS and SASEGT. The CDR3 DNA is TGTGCCAGCAAAAAGCCGGGCCCGGTTACTGAAGCTTTCTTT. Its translation: CASKKPGPVTEAFF.

J is TRBJ1-2 and V is TRBV4-3; unclear D gene. V lost 2 bases and J 8 bases, leaving 15 bases between the germline ends. Germline V gene sequence: CDR1 LGHNA, CDR2 YSLEER. CDR3 length equals 14 residues. In nucleotides, the CDR3 is TGCGCCAGCAGCCAACCCCGAGGGCACGGAGGCTACACCTTC. The encoded protein is CASSQPRGHGGYTF.

This clonotype has more than one count but fewer than ten. This sequence joins TRBV5-1 and TRBJ1-2; D perhaps matches TRBD1 (6 bases). The CDR3 spans 12 residues. Germline CDR1 SGHRS, CDR2 YFSETQ. V was clipped by 4 bases and J by 7 bases, with 11 bases between them. The CDR3 DNA reads as TGCGCCAGCAGCACACAGGGTCCTGGCTACACCTTC. Protein: CASSTQGPGYTF. Combining the CDR3 with reference TRBV5-1 and TRBJ1-2 gives the whole variable domain KAGVTQTPRYLIKTRGQQVTLSCSPISGHRSVSWYQQTPGQGLQFLFEYFSETQRNKGNFPGRFSGRQFSNSRSEMNVSTLELGDSALYLCASSTQGPGYTFGSGTRLTVV.

This clonotype turned up a few times. The rearrangement uses TRBV12-3 or TRBV12-4 and TRBJ1-5, with D possibly matching TRBD1 (5 bases). Between the trimmed V and J ends, which lost 6 bases and 4 bases, there was a span of 13 bases. The CDR3 has 14 residues. The CDR3 DNA sequence: TGTGCCAGCAGAACCGGGACGGCTAATCAGCCCCAGCATTTT. This gives the protein CASRTGTANQPQHF.

This chain connects TRBV18 to TRBJ2-2, with TRBD2 matching over 11 bases. The CDR3 contains 16 residues. V lost 3 bases to trimming and J lost 3 bases; unmatched junction nucleotides: 3. Germline V lookup: CDR1 KGHSH, CDR2 LQKENI. As DNA, the CDR3 is TGTGCCAGCTCACCCCCGGGACTAGCGGACACCGGGGAGCTGTTTTTT. Amino acids: CASSPPGLADTGELFF.

A few counts support this clonotype. V usage is TRBV27 and J usage is TRBJ2-6; D remains ambiguous. Looked up from germline, CDR1 is MNHEY and CDR2 is SMNVEV (reference sequence). The V and J ends lost 1 base and 4 bases respectively, with 11 bases between them. There are 16 residues in the CDR3. The CDR3 bases are TGTGCCAGCAGTTTATTAGGGAAGGCGGGGGCCAACGTCCTGACTTTC. This codes for CASSLLGKAGANVLTF.

The genes are TRBV11-2 and TRBJ1-1; no clear D. Looked up from germline, CDR1 is SGHAT and CDR2 is FQNNGV. The CDR3 sequence is 15 residues long. The V gene lost 5 bases and the J gene lost 5 bases, with 18 bases spanning the gap. The CDR3 reads CASSPSYGSGTEAFF. CDR3 coding DNA: TGTGCCAGCAGCCCATCGTATGGATCCGGTACTGAAGCTTTCTTT.

The sample holds a few counts of this clonotype. V is TRBV11-1 and J is TRBJ2-3, with TRBD2 as a possible D gene (6 bases). V gave up 2 bases and J gave up 4 bases, with 22 bases separating them. The CDR3 totals 18 residues. From germline, CDR1 is SGHAT and CDR2 FQDESV (reference sequence). The CDR3 bases are TGTGCCAGCAGCTTAACCCCCGGATATGGCGGGGACGCAGATACGCAGTATTTT. Translated: CASSLTPGYGGDADTQYF.

The V gene is TRBV9, the J gene TRBJ2-7; D may match TRBD1 or TRBD2 (5 bases each). The V gene lost 4 bases and the J gene lost 4 bases, with 12 bases spanning the gap. In germline, CDR1 is SGDLS, CDR2 YYNGEE. The CDR3 runs 13 residues. The CDR3 reads CASSPRDQYEQYF. The CDR3 DNA sequence: TGTGCCAGCAGCCCCCGGGACCAGTACGAGCAGTACTTC.

The chain carries TRBV29-1 and TRBJ2-7; D is perhaps TRBD1 or TRBD2 (7 bases each). Between the trimmed V and J ends, which lost 7 bases and 1 base, there was a span of 17 bases. The CDR3 has 14 residues. Germline V gives CDR1 SQVTM, CDR2 ANQGSEA. CDR3 residues: CSANRGGPSYEQYF. In nucleotides, the CDR3 is TGCAGCGCGAACAGGGGAGGGCCGTCCTACGAGCAGTACTTC.

The chain recombines TRBV6-6 with TRBJ2-7; the match to TRBD1 covers 9 bases. The length of the CDR3 is 12 residues. J gave up 5 bases and V 6 bases, and 2 bases lay outside the gene matches. In germline, CDR1 is MNHNY, CDR2 SVGAGI (reference sequence). CDR3 DNA: TGTGCCAGCAGGACAGGGGGGAACGAGCAGTACTTC. This encodes CASRTGGNEQYF.

The chain employs TRBV5-1 and TRBJ2-5; TRBD2 matches at 10 bases. Germline CDR1 reads SGHRS; CDR2 reads YFSETQ. Losses at the gene ends were 4 bases for V and 5 bases for J; bases not matched to a gene: 11. This CDR3 region has 16 residues. CDR3: CASSTGGGTSAETQYF. The CDR3 coding sequence is TGCGCCAGCAGCACCGGCGGTGGGACTAGCGCGGAGACCCAGTACTTC.

This clonotype has only a few counts. The chain links TRBV5-1 to TRBJ2-7; TRBD1 is a possible D gene (5 bases). CDR3 length: 14 residues. Germline V CDR1 and CDR2: SGHRS, YFSETQ. V gave up 4 bases and J gave up 0 bases, with 11 bases separating them. The CDR3 nucleotides are TGCGCCAGCAGCAAGGGGATCGACTCCTACGAGCAGTACTTC. It yields the protein CASSKGIDSYEQYF. The full variable domain, completed using reference TRBV5-1 and TRBJ2-7, is KAGVTQTPRYLIKTRGQQVTLSCSPISGHRSVSWYQQTPGQGLQFLFEYFSETQRNKGNFPGRFSGRQFSNSRSEMNVSTLELGDSALYLCASSKGIDSYEQYFGPGTRLTVT.

This clonotype occurred many times. The chain is built from TRBV19 and TRBJ2-1, with D perhaps TRBD2 (6 bases). The CDR3 loop spans 13 amino acids. Germline V gene lookup returns CDR1 LNHDA and CDR2 SQIVND (reference sequence). V was shortened by 7 bases and J by 3 bases, with 10 bases between the two germline ends. In DNA, the CDR3 is TGTGCCAGTAACCAGGGAGGCTACAATGAGCAGTTCTTC. It is translated as CASNQGGYNEQFF.